This entry lists 15 T cell receptor beta chains sequenced from one sample in a study of Tregs in tolerant kidney transplant recipients. Profiling relied on immunoSEQ multiplex PCR, and the TCRdb table lists in-frame clones only, not all of them. This sample's clone table lists 50,000 to 65,000 clones. Sequencing used CD4+ T cells from blood, obtained before the transplant. The receptors come from a human donor who received a combined kidney and bone marrow transplant.

Turning to this clone: Read data end 3 residues before the CDR3 end; the end is taken from the germline J gene. The genes are TRBV5-6 and TRBJ1-2, with D possibly being TRBD1 (5 bases). There are 13 residues in the CDR3. V lost 0 bases and J lost 4, with 7 bases in between. The germline gives CDR1 SGHDT, CDR2 YYEEEE. This chain's CDR3 is CASSLAQGYGYTF. CDR3 DNA, as far as it was read: TGTGCCAGCAGCTTGGCCCAGGGCTATGGC. Complete variable domain (other parts from reference TRBV5-6 and TRBJ1-2): DAGVTQSPTHLIKTRGQQVTLRCSPKSGHDTVSWYQQALGQGPQFIFQYYEEEERQRGNFPDRFSGHQFPNYSSELNVNALLLGDSALYLCASSLAQGYGYTFGSGTRLTVV.

With regard to this clone: The CDR3 is cut off 3 residues early in the read; its end comes from the germline J gene. J is TRBJ2-1 and V is TRBV19; tentative D call: TRBD2 (5 bases). The CDR3 covers 16 residues. Germline CDR1 is LNHDA and CDR2 is SQIVND (reference sequence). V was shortened by 3 bases and J by 8 bases, with 20 bases between the two germline ends. The CDR3: CASSIASLARIHEQFF. The covered CDR3 bases are TGTGCCAGTAGTATTGCTAGCCTAGCAAGGATACATGAG.

With regard to this clone: The read falls 3 residues short of the CDR3 end, and the missing part is taken from the germline J gene. The chain combines TRBV2 with TRBJ1-1; 7 bases line up with TRBD1. CDR1 and CDR2 from the germline V gene are SNHLY and FYNNEI. V lost 4 bases, J lost 4 bases, and 15 bases stayed unmatched. The CDR3 sequence is 17 residues long. CDR3 bases read: TGTGCCAGCAGTGGACTAGGAGACAGGGTGTGGGGCACTGAA. It translates to CASSGLGDRVWGTE. The entire CDR3 is CASSGLGDRVWGTEAFF.

With regard to this clone: The read comes to an end 3 residues before the CDR3 does, leaving the germline J gene to fill in the end. The chain links TRBV6-1 to TRBJ1-4, with D maybe TRBD1 (6 bases). Germline assignment: CDR1 MNHNS and CDR2 SASEGT. The ends were cut back, 0 bases at V and 8 bases at J, with 16 bases in the middle. The CDR3 has 16 residues. The sequenced part of the CDR3 DNA is TGTGCCAGCAGTGAAGCGCTAGTGGGGGCGTGGGAAAAA. Encoded protein: CASSEALVGAWEK. The whole CDR3 is CASSEALVGAWEKLFF.

CDR3: CASSGNSPLHF. The covered CDR3 bases are TGTGCCAGCAGCGGTAATTCACCC. This chain joins TRBV2 and TRBJ1-6; D unclear. The read finishes 3 residues shy of the CDR3 end, and the germline J gene is used to complete it. V was clipped by 6 bases and J by 6 bases, with 3 bases between them. The CDR3 totals 11 residues. Germline CDR1 reads SNHLY; CDR2 reads FYNNEI.

Notes on this clone: Sequencing ends 3 residues short of the CDR3 end; the germline J gene provides the rest. The chain joins TRBV2 to TRBJ1-2; 8 nucleotides align to TRBD1. The CDR3 covers 14 residues. Germline V gene lookup returns CDR1 SNHLY and CDR2 FYNNEI. Unmatched junction bases numbered 4, after V lost 5 bases and J lost 2 bases. CDR3 amino acids: CASSNNRGNYGYTF. Incomplete CDR3 DNA: TGTGCCAGCAGTAACAACAGGGGGAACTATGGC.

CDR3 bases read: TGTGCCAGCTCAGCTACAGGGAGTAACACTGAA. This codes for CASSATGSNTE. The CDR3 in its entirety is CASSATGSNTEAFF. The V gene is TRBV18, the J gene TRBJ1-1; TRBD1 is a possible D gene (6 bases). The missing CDR3 end, 3 residues past where the read stops, is filled in from the germline J gene. The CDR3 loop spans 14 amino acids. The germline V gene has CDR1 KGHSH and CDR2 LQKENI. The V end was cut by 5 bases, the J end by 2 bases, with 12 bases between.

On this clone: Sequencing ends 3 residues short of the CDR3 end; the germline J gene provides the rest. The chain couples TRBV29-1 to TRBJ2-4; TRBD1 is a possible D gene (6 bases). Trimming stripped 5 bases from V and 1 base from J, with 12 bases between. This CDR3 has 14 residues. Looked up from germline, CDR1 is SQVTM and CDR2 is ANQGSEA. The sequenced part of the CDR3 DNA is TGCAGCGTTATTAGGGACACCGCCAAAAACATT. Protein: CSVIRDTAKNI. The full CDR3 protein reads CSVIRDTAKNIQYF.

With respect to this clone: The read ends 3 residues before the CDR3 terminus; that terminus is restored from the germline J gene. V is TRBV19 and J is TRBJ1-2; the match to TRBD1 covers 7 bases. With V trimmed by 3 bases and J by 2 bases, 9 bases remained unmatched. This CDR3 region has 16 residues. CDR1 LNHDA and CDR2 SQIVND come from the germline V gene (reference sequence). CDR3 in amino acids: CASSIPNRGGNYGYTF. The sequenced CDR3 bases are TGTGCCAGTAGTATTCCCAACAGGGGAGGGAACTATGGC.

Details on this clone: The read falls 3 residues short of the CDR3 end, and the missing part is taken from the germline J gene. The V and J genes are TRBV6-4 and TRBJ1-5; D not certain. Germline loops: CDR1 MRHNA, CDR2 SNTAGT. The CDR3 has 13 amino acids. Trimming pared 5 bases from V and 0 bases from J, leaving 5 bases between. CDR3 DNA (partial): TGTGCCAGCAGTCCCTTTAGCAATCAGCCC. Translation gives CASSPFSNQP. The whole CDR3 sequence reads CASSPFSNQPQHF.

On this clone: The sequence runs out 3 residues before the end of the CDR3; the remainder is reconstructed from the germline J gene. This chain joins TRBV20-1 and TRBJ2-3; D possibly corresponds to TRBD2 (6 bases). The V end lost 6 bases, the J end lost 0 bases, and 13 bases lay between the germline ends. Germline loops: CDR1 DFQATT, CDR2 SNEGSKA (reference sequence). This CDR3 spans 14 amino acids. CDR3 DNA (partial): TGCAGTGCCCCGGACCGGGGGAGCACAGATACG. Its translation is CSAPDRGSTDT. The full CDR3 protein reads CSAPDRGSTDTQYF.

To note about this clone: The CDR3 end is not reached by the read, which stops 3 residues before it; the germline J gene fills it in. The chain combines TRBV5-6 with TRBJ2-1; D not resolved. CDR1 and CDR2 from the germline V gene are SGHDT and YYEEEE. Trimming pared 0 bases from V and 4 bases from J, leaving 8 bases between. The CDR3 extends over 14 amino acids. The DNA read from the CDR3 is TGTGCCAGCAGCTTGGGTCACAAGTACAATGAG. This translates into CASSLGHKYNE. Given in full, the CDR3 is CASSLGHKYNEQFF.

To note about this clone: The read is 3 residues too short to cover the CDR3 end, so that end is filled in from the germline J gene. The rearrangement joins TRBV6-1 to TRBJ2-5; 8 positions agree with TRBD1. The CDR3 is 15 residues long. With 3 bases clipped from V and 4 bases from J, the junction kept 7 bases outside the gene matches. Germline V gene sequence: CDR1 MNHNS, CDR2 SASEGT. The CDR3 protein is CASSEGAGGVETQYF. The part of the CDR3 DNA that was read is TGTGCCAGCAGTGAGGGGGCAGGGGGCGTAGAGACC.

Of note for this clone: The CDR3 end lies 3 residues beyond the end of the read and is filled in from the germline J gene. V gene TRBV7-2 combines with J gene TRBJ2-5; 8 bases match TRBD2. Trimming at V came to 4 bases and at J to 7 bases, leaving 5 bases not matched to a gene. Per germline, CDR1 SGHTA and CDR2 FQGNSA. CDR3 length equals 13 residues. CDR3 loop: CASSSGLAGTQYF. Incomplete CDR3 DNA: TGTGCCAGCAGCTCCGGACTAGCCGGGACC. Looking up the rest from reference TRBV7-2 and TRBJ2-5 gives the full variable domain: GAGVSQSPSNKVTEKGKDVELRCDPISGHTALYWYRQSLGQGLEFLIYFQGNSAPDKSGLPSDRFSAERTGGSVSTLTIQRTQQEDSAVYLCASSSGLAGTQYFGPGTRLLVL.

About this clone: The CDR3 is cut off 3 residues early in the read; its end comes from the germline J gene. The rearrangement uses TRBV5-1 and TRBJ2-3, with 8 positions matching TRBD2. The trim removed 2 bases at V and 4 bases at J, leaving 9 bases unmatched. CDR1 is SGHRS and CDR2 is YFSETQ in the germline V gene. The CDR3 extends over 16 amino acids. The part of the CDR3 DNA that was read is TGCGCCAGCAGCTTTCGATCCGGGACTAGATCAGATACG. Encoded protein: CASSFRSGTRSDT. The full CDR3 reads CASSFRSGTRSDTQYF. The full variable domain, rest sourced from reference TRBV5-1 and TRBJ2-3, is KAGVTQTPRYLIKTRGQQVTLSCSPISGHRSVSWYQQTPGQGLQFLFEYFSETQRNKGNFPGRFSGRQFSNSRSEMNVSTLELGDSALYLCASSFRSGTRSDTQYFGPGTRLTVL.